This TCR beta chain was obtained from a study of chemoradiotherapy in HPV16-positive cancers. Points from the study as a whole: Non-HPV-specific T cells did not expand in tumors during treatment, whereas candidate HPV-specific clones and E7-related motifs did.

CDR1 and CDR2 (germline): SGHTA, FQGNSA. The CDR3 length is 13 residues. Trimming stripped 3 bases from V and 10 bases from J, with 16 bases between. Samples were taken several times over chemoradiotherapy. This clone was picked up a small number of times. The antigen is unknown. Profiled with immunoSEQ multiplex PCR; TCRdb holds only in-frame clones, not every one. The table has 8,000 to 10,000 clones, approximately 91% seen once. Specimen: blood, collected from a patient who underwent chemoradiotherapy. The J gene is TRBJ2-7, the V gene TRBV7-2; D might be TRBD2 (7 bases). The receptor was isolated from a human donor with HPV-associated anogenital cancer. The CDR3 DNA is TGTGCCAGCAGCTTCGGGGGGACAACGTCACAGTACTTC. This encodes CASSFGGTTSQYF.